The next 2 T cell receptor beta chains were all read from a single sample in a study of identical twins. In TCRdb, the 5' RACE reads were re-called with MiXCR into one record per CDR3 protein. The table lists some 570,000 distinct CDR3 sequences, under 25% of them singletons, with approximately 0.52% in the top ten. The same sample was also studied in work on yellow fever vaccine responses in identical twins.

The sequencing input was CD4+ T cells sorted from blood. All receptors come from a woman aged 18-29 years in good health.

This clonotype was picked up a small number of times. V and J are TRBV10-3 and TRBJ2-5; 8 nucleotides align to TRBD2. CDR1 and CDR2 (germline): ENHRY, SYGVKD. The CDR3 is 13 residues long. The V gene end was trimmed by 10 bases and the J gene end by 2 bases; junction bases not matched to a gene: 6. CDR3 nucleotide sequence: TGTGCCACAAGTAAGCGGGGGCAAGAGACCCAGTACTTC. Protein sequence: CATSKRGQETQYF.

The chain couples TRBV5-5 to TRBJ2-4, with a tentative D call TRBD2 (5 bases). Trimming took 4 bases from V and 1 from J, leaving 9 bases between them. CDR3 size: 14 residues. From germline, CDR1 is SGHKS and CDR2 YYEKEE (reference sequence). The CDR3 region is CASSPASAKNIQYF. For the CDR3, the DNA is TGTGCCAGCAGCCCAGCTAGCGCCAAAAACATTCAGTACTTC.